Below are 5 T cell receptor beta chains sequenced from a single sample in a study of human T cells and chemical hapten exposure. Regarding time point: pre-sensitization, week 0. Treatment described: therapeutic diphenylcyclopropenone sensitization with weekly scalp DPC. TCRdb used MiXCR to reprocess the RACE reads, holding one entry per CDR3 protein. Here the sample spans under 45,000 distinct CDR3 sequences, 10% to 13% being singletons. The material was whole blood, obtained in connection with sensitization to the hapten diphenylcyclopropenone (DPC). The receptors were gathered from a man between 25 and 39 years old with alopecia areata. Some clones in this sample may be carry-over from other donors' samples.

This clonotype was recorded many times. The chain recombines TRBV10-1 with TRBJ1-6; weak D call: TRBD1 (6 bases). Per the germline V gene, CDR1 is WNHNN and CDR2 is SYGVQD (reference sequence). CDR3 length: 11 residues. V was pared by 10 bases and J by 10 bases, with 11 bases between. DNA for the CDR3: TGCGCCACCTTCAGGGGATCACCCCTCCACTTT. Protein: CATFRGSPLHF.

This clonotype was seen only a few times. The chain employs TRBV7-2 and TRBJ2-7; D unresolved. V was trimmed by 1 base and J by 6 bases, leaving 10 bases between them. The CDR3 runs 13 residues. The V gene's germline CDR1 is SGHTA and CDR2 FQGNSA. CDR3 residues: CASSLGMSLEQYV. The CDR3 DNA reads TGTGCCAGCAGCTTAGGGATGTCACTCGAGCAGTACGTC.

This clonotype was observed at least ten times. The gene calls are TRBV7-7 and TRBJ2-1; D possibly uses TRBD1 or TRBD2 (6 bases each). Trimming stripped 5 bases from V and 1 base from J, with 12 bases between. The CDR3 spans 15 residues. CDR1 and CDR2 (germline): SSHAT, FNYEAQ (reference sequence). The CDR3 nucleotides are TGTGCCAGCAGCCCGGGGGCGGGTTCCTACAATGAGCAGTTCTTC. This gives the protein CASSPGAGSYNEQFF. Looking up the rest from reference TRBV7-7 and TRBJ2-1 gives the full variable domain: GAGVSQSPRYKVTKRGQDVTLRCDPISSHATLYWYQQALGQGPEFLTYFNYEAQPDKSGLPSDRFSAERPEGSISTLTIQRTEQRDSAMYRCASSPGAGSYNEQFFGPGTRLTVL.

Concerning this clonotype itself: A much larger clone sits a single nucleotide away, making a read error possible. The chain joins TRBV4-2 to TRBJ1-2; D is uncertain. Germline V gives CDR1 LGHNA, CDR2 YNFKEQ. Trimming took off 0 bases at V and 1 base at J, with 9 bases between the two ends. The CDR3 extends over 15 amino acids. The DNA for the CDR3 is TGTGCCAGCAGCCAAGAGTGGAACGGTAACTATGGCTACACCTTC. It yields the protein CASSQEWNGNYGYTF.

This clonotype turned up a few times. The chain links TRBV4-2 to TRBJ1-6, with 7 bases lining up with TRBD1. The CDR3 contains 19 residues. The ends lost 0 bases at V and 0 bases at J; junction bases unmatched: 8. The germline CDR1 and CDR2 sequences are LGHNA and YNFKEQ. The CDR3 DNA reads TGTGCCAGCAGCCAAGAGGATCAGGGGGAAAGCTCCTATAATTCACCCCTCCACTTT. Translation: CASSQEDQGESSYNSPLHF.